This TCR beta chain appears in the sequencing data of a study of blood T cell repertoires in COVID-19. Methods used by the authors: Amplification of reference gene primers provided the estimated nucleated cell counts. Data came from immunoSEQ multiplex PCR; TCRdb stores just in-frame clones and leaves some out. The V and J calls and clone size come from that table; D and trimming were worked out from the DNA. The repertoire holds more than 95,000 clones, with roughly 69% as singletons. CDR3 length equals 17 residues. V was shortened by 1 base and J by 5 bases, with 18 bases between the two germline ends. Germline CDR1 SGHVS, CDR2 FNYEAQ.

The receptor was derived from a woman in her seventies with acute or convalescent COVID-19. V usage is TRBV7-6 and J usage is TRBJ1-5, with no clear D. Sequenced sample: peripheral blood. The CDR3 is CASSLDPLHDTDQPQHF. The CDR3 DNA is TGTGCCAGCAGCTTAGACCCACTACACGATACGGATCAGCCCCAGCATTTT. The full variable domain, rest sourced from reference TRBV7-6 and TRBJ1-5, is GAGVSQSPRYKVTKRGQDVALRCDPISGHVSLYWYRQALGQGPEFLTYFNYEAQQDKSGLPNDRFSAERPEGSISTLTIQRTEQRDSAMYRCASSLDPLHDTDQPQHFGDGTRLSIL.